A selection of T cell receptor beta chains follows, all from one sample in a study of T-cell reconstitution after alpha-beta-depleted transplantation in children. In TCRdb, the PCR reads were re-called with MiXCR into one record per CDR3 protein. Altogether roughly 790,000 distinct CDR3 sequences are present, about 15% being singletons, with the ten largest covering 5%. The sequencing used PBMCs, mostly from graft donor cells, collected 360 days after TCRalphabeta/CD19-depleted stem cell transplant. These TCRs come from a male patient between 5 and 17 years old who had a stem cell transplant for acute lymphoblastic leukemia, so the T cells may come from the graft donor. Both conserved end residues are part of each CDR3. The order of the fields is CDR3 length, J gene, V gene, D gene, clone size, CDR3 protein, CDR3 DNA. A D gene is named only where the DNA matches it firmly. The size of a clone is reported for some rows only, either as once, few or many, or as a class for expanded clones.

14 TRBJ1-6 TRBV10-1 TRBD1 . CASRGQEDNSPLHF TGCGCCAGCAGAGGACAGGAGGATAATTCACCCCTCCACTTT
15 TRBJ2-2 TRBV12-3/TRBV12-4 . few CASSLYAPGTGELFF TGTGCCAGCTCCCTTTACGCCCCCGGCACCGGGGAGCTGTTTTTT
15 TRBJ2-1 TRBV29-1 TRBD2 . CSVPARGRSLSEQFF TGCAGCGTTCCCGCGCGCGGGAGATCCCTCAGTGAGCAGTTCTTC
14 TRBJ2-5 TRBV7-9 . . CASSLAFGGETQYF TGTGCCAGCAGCTTAGCCTTTGGAGGAGAGACCCAGTACTTC
16 TRBJ2-3 TRBV7-6 . few CASSYGGWTHTDTQYF TGTGCCAGCAGCTATGGGGGGTGGACACACACAGATACGCAGTATTTT
13 TRBJ2-7 TRBV5-1 . few CASSYPTAYEQYF TGCGCCAGCAGCTACCCGACAGCCTACGAGCAGTACTTC
15 TRBJ2-7 TRBV9 TRBD2 . CASSVLPAGSYEQYF TGTGCCAGCAGCGTTCTACCAGCGGGATCCTACGAGCAGTACTTC
16 TRBJ1-1 TRBV12-3/TRBV12-4 TRBD1 . CASSLGGQGFNTEAFF TGTGCCAGCAGTTTGGGAGGACAGGGGTTCAACACTGAAGCTTTCTTT
16 TRBJ1-5 TRBV7-2 TRBD1 few CASSLGGQGAGQPQHF TGTGCCAGCAGCTTAGGTGGGCAGGGGGCGGGACAGCCCCAGCATTTT
16 TRBJ2-5 TRBV11-2 TRBD2 many CASSATSGMYQETQYF TGTGCCAGCAGCGCGACTAGCGGGATGTACCAAGAGACCCAGTACTTC
16 TRBJ2-5 TRBV4-1 . . CASSQAGDSYQETQYF TGCGCCAGCAGCCAAGCAGGGGACTCGTACCAAGAGACCCAGTACTTC
16 TRBJ2-7 TRBV7-8 . . CASSPSRPTISYEQYF TGTGCCAGCAGTCCTAGCAGACCCACTATTTCTTACGAGCAGTACTTC
12 TRBJ2-7 TRBV18 . . CASSPSRGEQYF TGTGCCAGCTCACCAAGTCGGGGCGAGCAGTACTTC
15 TRBJ2-5 TRBV20-1 . many CSARLGMRGEETQYF TGCAGTGCTAGACTGGGGATGAGGGGTGAAGAGACCCAGTACTTC
16 TRBJ2-3 TRBV5-6 TRBD2 . CASSRPRTSGTDTQYF TGTGCCAGCAGCCGACCCAGGACTAGTGGCACAGATACGCAGTATTTT
16 TRBJ1-2 TRBV10-3 . . CAIRRFTGGGSYGYTF TGTGCCATCAGGCGATTCACTGGGGGAGGCAGCTATGGCTACACCTTC
16 TRBJ2-7 TRBV5-8 . few CASSNQGFLGPYEQYF TGTGCCAGCAGCAACCAGGGATTCTTGGGACCCTACGAGCAGTACTTC
17 TRBJ2-6 TRBV27 . many CASSVTARASGANVLTF TGTGCCAGCAGTGTAACAGCTAGAGCCTCTGGGGCCAACGTCCTGACTTTC
15 TRBJ2-7 TRBV5-1 . . CASSSRGGGVYEHYF TGCGCCAGCAGCTCCAGAGGGGGAGGCGTCTACGAGCATTACTTC
14 TRBJ1-2 TRBV7-3 . few CASSPDRAGYGYTF TGTGCCAGCAGCCCAGACCGGGCGGGGTATGGCTACACCTTC
12 TRBJ1-1 TRBV5-1 . many CASTSANTEAFF TGCGCCAGCACCTCGGCGAACACTGAAGCTTTCTTT
17 TRBJ2-7 TRBV12-5 TRBD1 . CASGLVNFGTGVYEQYF TGTGCTAGTGGTTTGGTGAATTTTGGGACAGGGGTCTACGAGCAGTACTTC
18 TRBJ2-3 TRBV5-1 . . CASSLGPHRPLRTDTQYF TGCGCCAGCAGCTTGGGGCCACACAGACCCCTCCGCACAGATACGCAGTATTTT
15 TRBJ2-1 TRBV7-6 . . CASSLAQAGGYEQFF TGTGCCAGCAGCTTAGCGCAGGCTGGGGGCTATGAGCAGTTCTTC
15 TRBJ2-7 TRBV11-2 TRBD1 . CASSLRTGVNYEQYF TGTGCCAGCAGCTTACGGACAGGGGTGAACTACGAGCAGTACTTC
17 TRBJ2-7 TRBV20-1 TRBD2 few CSSIPGLAGRGWDEQYF TGCAGTTCGATTCCGGGACTAGCGGGTAGGGGCTGGGACGAGCAGTACTTC
15 TRBJ2-6 TRBV5-1 . . CASSLYYSGANVLTF TGCGCCAGCAGCTTGTATTACTCTGGGGCCAACGTCCTGACTTTC
16 TRBJ1-5 TRBV5-1 . many CASSLEASGSNQPQHF TGCGCCAGCAGCTTGGAAGCATCAGGGAGCAATCAGCCCCAGCATTTT
13 TRBJ2-2 TRBV6-5 . . CASSYKGSRELFF TGTGCCAGCAGTTACAAGGGGTCGAGGGAGCTGTTTTTT
16 TRBJ2-1 TRBV4-1 . few CASSQGAPRTYNEQFF TGCGCCAGCAGCCAAGGGGCCCCGAGAACCTACAATGAGCAGTTCTTC
15 TRBJ2-5 TRBV27 . few CASSLSGGAPETQYF TGTGCCAGCAGTTTATCGGGTGGGGCTCCGGAGACCCAGTACTTC